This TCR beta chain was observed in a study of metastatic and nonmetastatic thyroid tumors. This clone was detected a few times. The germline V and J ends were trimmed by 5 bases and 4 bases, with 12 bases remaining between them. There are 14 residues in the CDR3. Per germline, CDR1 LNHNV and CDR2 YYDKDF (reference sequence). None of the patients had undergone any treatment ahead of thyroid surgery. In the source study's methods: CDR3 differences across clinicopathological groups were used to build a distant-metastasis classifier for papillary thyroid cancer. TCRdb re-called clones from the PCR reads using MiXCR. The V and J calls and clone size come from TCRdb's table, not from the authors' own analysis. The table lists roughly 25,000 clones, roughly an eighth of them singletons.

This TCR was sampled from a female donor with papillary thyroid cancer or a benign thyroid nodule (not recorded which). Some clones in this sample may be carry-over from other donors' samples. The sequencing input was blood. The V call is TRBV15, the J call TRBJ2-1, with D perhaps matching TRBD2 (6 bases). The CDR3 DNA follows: TGTGCCACCAGCGATCGGGGGTCTTACAATGAGCAGTTCTTC. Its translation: CATSDRGSYNEQFF.